These T cell receptor beta chains were read from a single sample in a study of STAT5B mutations in CD4+ large granular lymphocyte leukemia. Method: immunoSEQ multiplex PCR; TCRdb's copy keeps in-frame clones and lacks some. The data show fewer than 50,000 clones, around 75% seen once. Material for sequencing was CD4+ T cells from blood buffy coats. Receptors originate from a human donor in good health. CDR3s include the opening cysteine and the closing phenylalanine or tryptophan. The order of the fields is clone size, V gene, J gene, D gene, CDR3 protein, CDR3 DNA. D genes are given only for firm matches. Clone size appears in some rows only: once, few, many, or a class for an expanded clone.

NA	TRBV6-1	TRBJ2-1	NA	CASSVGGSSYNEQFF	TGTGCCAGCAGTGTTGGGGGTAGCTCCTACAATGAGCAGTTCTTC
NA	TRBV19	TRBJ2-7	NA	CASSMEGHPRGSYEQYF	TGTGCCAGTAGTATGGAGGGACATCCAAGGGGCTCCTACGAGCAGTACTTC
NA	TRBV7-2	TRBJ1-5	NA	CASSFGRLQPQHF	TGTGCCAGCAGCTTTGGACGCCTTCAGCCCCAGCATTTT
NA	TRBV14	TRBJ1-6	TRBD1	CASSQDLGGQGRAPLHF	TGTGCCAGCAGCCAAGATCTTGGGGGACAGGGCAGGGCACCCCTCCACTTT
NA	TRBV30	TRBJ1-1	TRBD1	CAWSLTGGWSEAFF	TGTGCCTGGAGTTTGACAGGGGGTTGGTCTGAAGCTTTCTTT
NA	TRBV21-1	TRBJ2-2	NA	CASSTAGVTRTGELFF	TGTGCCAGCAGCACTGCCGGGGTCACTAGGACCGGGGAGCTGTTTTTT
NA	TRBV18	TRBJ2-3	TRBD2	CASSPLASGRASTDTQYF	TGTGCCAGCTCACCGTTAGCTAGCGGGAGGGCTAGCACAGATACGCAGTATTTT
NA	TRBV11-2	TRBJ2-3	NA	CASRSGDVRRATDTQYF	TGTGCCAGCAGGTCCGGGGACGTCCGCAGGGCAACAGATACGCAGTATTTT
NA	TRBV14	TRBJ2-5	NA	CASSQGQVGAETQYF	TGTGCCAGCAGCCAAGGACAGGTTGGGGCAGAGACCCAGTACTTC
NA	TRBV5-4	TRBJ2-1	TRBD1	CASSGDSYNEQFF	TGTGCCAGCAGCGGGGACAGCTACAATGAGCAGTTCTTC
NA	TRBV19	TRBJ2-7	TRBD1	CASSIGDRWYEQYF	TGTGCCAGTAGTATTGGGGACAGGTGGTACGAGCAGTACTTC
NA	TRBV6-1	TRBJ2-7	NA	CASSRDRDGEQYF	TGTGCCAGCAGCAGGGATCGGGACGGTGAGCAGTACTTC
NA	TRBV7-2	TRBJ1-5	NA	CASSPNLNQPQHF	TGTGCCAGCAGTCCAAACCTAAATCAGCCCCAGCATTTT
once	TRBV28	TRBJ2-7	NA	CASRQGYEQYF	TGTGCCAGCAGACAGGGCTACGAGCAGTACTTC
few	TRBV4-1	TRBJ2-7	NA	CASSLRQAIHEQYF	TGCGCCAGCAGCCTAAGACAGGCAATCCACGAGCAGTACTTC
NA	TRBV7-3	TRBJ2-5	NA	CASSLTVEGPETQYF	TGTGCCAGCAGCTTAACGGTGGAGGGCCCAGAGACCCAGTACTTC
few	TRBV19	TRBJ1-1	TRBD1	CASSRDRVNTEAFF	TGTGCCAGTAGTAGGGACAGGGTGAACACTGAAGCTTTCTTT
NA	TRBV19	TRBJ1-1	NA	CASSGKRESGAFF	TGTGCCAGTAGTGGGAAAAGGGAGAGCGGGGCTTTCTTT
NA	TRBV6-4	TRBJ1-1	NA	CASSDSHGGLVTEAFF	TGTGCCAGCAGTGACAGTCATGGGGGGCTCGTCACTGAAGCTTTCTTT
NA	TRBV28	TRBJ1-2	NA	CASLSGQFEGYTF	TGTGCCAGCCTATCCGGACAGTTTGAGGGCTACACCTTC
NA	TRBV18	TRBJ2-5	TRBD1	CASSMGTGSETQYF	TGTGCCAGCTCGATGGGGACAGGGTCGGAGACCCAGTACTTC
NA	TRBV11-2	TRBJ2-1	TRBD2	CASSSSGSYNEQFF	TGTGCCAGCAGCTCCAGCGGGAGTTACAATGAGCAGTTCTTC
NA	TRBV18	TRBJ1-1	NA	CASSPGTRNTEAFF	TGTGCCAGCTCACCCGGGACAAGGAACACTGAAGCTTTCTTT
NA	TRBV11-3	TRBJ2-1	TRBD1	CASSPGTGDHEQFF	TGTGCCAGCAGCCCCGGGACAGGGGACCATGAGCAGTTCTTC
NA	TRBV19	TRBJ2-7	TRBD2	CASSPSGKPYEQYF	TGTGCCAGTAGTCCTAGCGGCAAGCCCTACGAGCAGTACTTC
medium-sized	TRBV19	TRBJ2-5	TRBD2	CASSIPSGGMKETQYF	TGTGCCAGTAGTATTCCGAGCGGGGGGATGAAAGAGACCCAGTACTTC
few	TRBV5-1	TRBJ1-1	NA	CASSATEDTEAFF	TGCGCCAGCAGCGCAACAGAAGACACTGAAGCTTTCTTT
NA	TRBV6-5	TRBJ1-4	NA	CASSMGQANEKLFF	TGTGCCAGCAGTATGGGACAAGCTAATGAAAAACTGTTTTTT
NA	TRBV7-9	TRBJ2-1	NA	CASSLSYNEQFF	TGTGCCAGCAGCTTATCCTACAATGAGCAGTTCTTC
NA	TRBV4-1	TRBJ2-1	TRBD2	CASSQGLAASSYNEQFF	TGCGCCAGCAGCCAAGGACTAGCGGCCAGCTCCTACAATGAGCAGTTCTTC
NA	TRBV30	TRBJ2-3	TRBD2	CAWRVAGAVDTQYF	TGTGCCTGGAGAGTAGCGGGAGCGGTAGATACGCAGTATTTT
NA	TRBV29-1	TRBJ2-1	NA	CSVVPYNEQFF	TGCAGCGTTGTTCCCTACAATGAGCAGTTCTTC
NA	TRBV7-9	TRBJ2-2	NA	CASSPNTGELFF	TGTGCCAGCAGTCCGAACACCGGGGAGCTGTTTTTT
NA	TRBV9	TRBJ1-4	NA	CASSVAPAGANEKLFF	TGTGCCAGCAGCGTAGCCCCGGCCGGGGCTAATGAAAAACTGTTTTTT
NA	TRBV5-8	TRBJ2-1	TRBD1	CASRPGQGGNEQFF	TGTGCCAGCAGGCCGGGACAGGGGGGCAATGAGCAGTTCTTC
NA	TRBV7-2	TRBJ2-7	TRBD2	CASSLGWEGGYEQYF	TGTGCCAGCAGCTTGGGCTGGGAGGGTGGCTACGAGCAGTACTTC
medium-sized	TRBV4-1	TRBJ1-6	TRBD1	CASSQEVTGDSPLHF	TGCGCCAGCAGCCAAGAGGTGACAGGGGATTCACCCCTCCACTTT
NA	TRBV7-3	TRBJ1-4	NA	CASSTRQGEKLFF	TGTGCCAGCAGCACCCGGCAGGGCGAAAAACTGTTTTTT
once	TRBV10-3	TRBJ1-3	NA	CAISESGTAGNTIYF	TGTGCCATCAGTGAGTCTGGGACGGCCGGAAACACCATATATTTT
NA	TRBV11-2	TRBJ2-7	NA	CASRRGGPYEQYF	TGTGCCAGCAGGCGAGGGGGACCCTACGAGCAGTACTTC
NA	TRBV5-6	TRBJ2-3	NA	CASSVLWGTSTDTQYF	TGTGCCAGCAGCGTGCTTTGGGGAACTAGCACAGATACGCAGTATTTT
NA	TRBV19	TRBJ1-2	TRBD1	CASSSPRTGTNYGYTF	TGTGCCAGTAGTTCGCCGAGGACAGGGACAAACTATGGCTACACCTTC
NA	TRBV19	TRBJ1-6	NA	CASSHTEGYYNSPLHF	TGTGCCAGTAGCCACACTGAAGGGTACTATAATTCACCCCTCCACTTT
NA	TRBV7-3	TRBJ2-3	TRBD2	CASSLRLAGTDTQYF	TGTGCCAGCAGCTTAAGACTAGCGGGCACAGATACGCAGTATTTT
NA	TRBV21-1	TRBJ2-7	NA	CASREDRADEQYF	TGTGCCAGCAGAGAGGACAGGGCGGACGAGCAGTACTTC
few	TRBV9	TRBJ1-2	NA	CASSVAPVEHGYTF	TGTGCCAGCAGCGTAGCTCCGGTTGAGCATGGCTACACCTTC
once	TRBV7-2	TRBJ1-4	NA	CASSLGSSGGLEKLFF	TGTGCCAGCAGCTTAGGTTCCTCTGGGGGGCTTGAAAAACTGTTTTTT
NA	TRBV18	TRBJ1-4	NA	CASSPSSRGDEKLFF	TGTGCCAGCTCACCGTCCTCCCGGGGGGATGAAAAACTGTTTTTT
NA	TRBV19	TRBJ2-7	NA	CASRAGYEQYF	TGTGCCAGTAGGGCAGGCTACGAGCAGTACTTC
NA	TRBV19	TRBJ2-2	TRBD2	CASSAWTRGGGELFF	TGTGCCAGTAGTGCCTGGACTAGGGGAGGCGGGGAGCTGTTTTTT